Included here is one T cell receptor beta chain sequence, with context. As yet, its antigen is unknown. These data originate in a study of cytomegalovirus exposure and HLA in healthy donors. Regarding the study as a whole: Investigators reported about 160 TCR beta chains as tied to cytomegalovirus. Across all donors, roughly uniform sequencing depth was an assumption of the presence/absence analyses. For most TCR beta V segments, an earlier analysis put the productive rate at about 87% or about 30% of the time.

It was healthy bone marrow donors who served as donors. Per germline, CDR1 SGHTS and CDR2 YDEGEE. V was clipped by 3 bases and J by 3 bases; unmatched bases: 10. This CDR3 has 16 amino acids. The primer mix had 60 Vbeta and 13 Jbeta primers. Some clones are missing from TCRdb's copy, which holds only in-frame ones; the method was immunoSEQ multiplex PCR. Among more than 90,000 clones listed, 78% were seen once. This receptor was identified in a woman in her thirties or forties in good health and CMV-seronegative. Specimen: PBMCs. The chain has TRBV5-8 and TRBJ1-2, with TRBD1 matching over 8 bases. CDR3 in DNA: TGTGCCAGCAGCTCGAGTCCCGGGACAGGTTACTATGGCTACACCTTC. Protein: CASSSSPGTGYYGYTF.